The 8 T cell receptor beta chains below were found in one sample sequenced in a study of T cells in Graves' hyperthyroidism and ophthalmopathy. The TCR beta CDR3 regions underwent amplification using RNA transcripts as the source. When the TCR CDR3 underwent first-round RT-PCR, the HTBI primer set was used. TCRdb passed the multiplex PCR reads through MiXCR, listing each CDR3 protein once. Counted here are about 510,000 distinct CDR3 sequences, approximately 48% occurring once; the ten biggest clones make up around 44%. The sample taken for sequencing was peripheral blood or thyroid tissue (not recorded which). Receptors originate from an adult woman with Graves' disease, either hyperthyroidism or ophthalmopathy (not recorded which).

This chain links TRBV12-3 or TRBV12-4 with TRBJ2-7, with 8 bases identical to TRBD1. The CDR3 is 13 amino acids. V shed 6 bases and J 7 bases; nucleotides not matched to a gene: 8. The DNA for the CDR3 is TGTGCCAGCAGACAGGGGGGAGAGGGTGAGCAGTACTTC. This gives the protein CASRQGGEGEQYF.

At least ten counts were recorded for this clonotype. The rearrangement links TRBV6-5 to TRBJ1-2, with D possibly TRBD1 on 5 matching bases. The V end lost 8 bases, the J end lost 2 bases, and 15 bases lay between the germline ends. Germline V gives CDR1 MNHEY, CDR2 SVGAGI. The CDR3 is 14 amino acids. The CDR3 region has the DNA TGTGCCAGCTCCCAACTGGGACCAAACTATGGCTACACCTTC. It encodes CASSQLGPNYGYTF.

This chain uses TRBV29-1 with TRBJ2-3, with D possibly being TRBD1 (5 bases). This CDR3 contains 13 residues. Trimming removed 4 bases from V and 9 bases from J, with 17 bases in between. From germline, CDR1 is SQVTM and CDR2 ANQGSEA. The CDR3 bases are TGCAGCGTTGTTTGGGCAGGGTGGGGAACGCAGTATTTT. Protein sequence: CSVVWAGWGTQYF.

On this clonotype itself: Possible read error: a much larger clone is one base away. This chain links TRBV20-1 with TRBJ2-5, with 8 bases identical to TRBD1. CDR1 and CDR2 (germline): DFQATT, SNEGSKA (reference sequence). V trimming: 5 bases; J trimming: 5 bases; junction bases outside the gene matches: 7. CDR3 size: 13 residues. The CDR3 sequence: CSAGDRSQETQYF. The CDR3 region has the DNA TGCAGTGCTGGGGACAGGTCCCAGGAGACCCAGTACTTC.

V gene TRBV11-2 combines with J gene TRBJ1-6; TRBD1 agrees at 12 bases. V shed 6 bases, J shed 6 bases, and the junction held 3 bases outside the gene matches. Germline values: CDR1 SGHAT, CDR2 FQNNGV. The CDR3 has 15 amino acids. The CDR3 nucleotides are TGTGCCAGCAGGGGGGACAGGGGGCCTAATTCACCCCTCCACTTT. Its translation is CASRGDRGPNSPLHF.

This clonotype was detected a few times. This sequence joins TRBV7-8 and TRBJ2-3, with 7 nucleotides matching TRBD2. The CDR3 runs 19 residues. V was clipped by 2 bases and J by 0 bases; unmatched bases: 14. Germline CDR1 is SGHVS and CDR2 is FQNEAQ. The CDR3 protein is CASSLSSLAAGTSTDTQYF. CDR3 coding DNA: TGTGCCAGCAGCTTATCGTCCCTAGCGGCCGGGACTAGCACAGATACGCAGTATTTT.

Here the CDR3 reads CASSLSQHNSPLHF. The CDR3 DNA is TGCGCCAGCAGCTTATCGCAGCATAATTCACCCCTCCACTTT. The rearrangement links TRBV5-1 to TRBJ1-6, with D uncertain. Between the trimmed V and J ends, which lost 2 bases and 5 bases, there was a span of 8 bases. Germline V gene data show CDR1 as SGHRS and CDR2 as YFSETQ. The CDR3 is made up of 14 amino acids.

The chain has TRBV11-2 and TRBJ1-5; the D gene is possibly TRBD1 (5 bases). With 5 bases removed from V and 0 bases from J, the gap between germline ends came to 11 bases. CDR3 size: 15 residues. Germline values: CDR1 SGHAT, CDR2 FQNNGV. CDR3 residues: CASSDGGNSNQPQHF. The CDR3 DNA reads as TGTGCCAGCAGCGACGGGGGGAATAGCAATCAGCCCCAGCATTTT.